This T cell receptor (beta chain) was captured in a study of preoperative IRX-2 immunotherapy in early breast cancer. CDR1 is SGHRS and CDR2 is YFSETQ in the germline V gene. V gave up 0 bases and J gave up 4 bases; unmatched junction bases: 6. The CDR3 has 15 residues. Only in-frame clones appear in the TCRdb table, and some are missing; sequencing was by immunoSEQ multiplex PCR. The table lists roughly 26,000 clones, more than 80% of them singletons, with 1% to 1.5% in the top ten. This sample's treatment: preoperative locoregional IRX-2 cytokine immunotherapy. This phase Ib study tested locoregional IRX-2 cytokine immunotherapy given before surgery.

Sequencing was performed on lymph node tissue, taken after IRX-2 immunotherapy. The TCR comes from a human donor with breast cancer. V is TRBV5-1 and J is TRBJ1-1, with 7 bases aligning to TRBD1. CDR3 DNA: TGCGCCAGCAGCTTGGGGGACAGTTTGGGCACTGAAGCTTTCTTT. Translating gives CASSLGDSLGTEAFF.